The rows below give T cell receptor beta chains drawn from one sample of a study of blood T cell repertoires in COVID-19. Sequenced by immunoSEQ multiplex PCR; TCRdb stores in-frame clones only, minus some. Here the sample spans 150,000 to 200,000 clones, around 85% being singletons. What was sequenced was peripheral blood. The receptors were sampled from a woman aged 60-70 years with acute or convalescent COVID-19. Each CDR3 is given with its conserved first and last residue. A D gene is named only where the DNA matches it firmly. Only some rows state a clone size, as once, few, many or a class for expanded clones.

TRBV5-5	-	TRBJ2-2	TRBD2	TGTGCCAGCAGACCTATAGCGGGAGGGTCGGACGCCGGGGAGCTGTTTTTT	CASRPIAGGSDAGELFF
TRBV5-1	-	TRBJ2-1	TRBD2	TGCGCCAGCAGCTTCAGTCTAGCGGGAGCGAATGAGCAGTTCTTC	CASSFSLAGANEQFF
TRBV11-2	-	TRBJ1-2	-	TGTGCCAGCAGCTTAGATTTCGCACGGAACTATGGCTACACCTTC	CASSLDFARNYGYTF
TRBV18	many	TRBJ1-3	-	TGTGCCAGCTCACCCCCTTCCCAGTATGGAAACACCATATATTTT	CASSPPSQYGNTIYF
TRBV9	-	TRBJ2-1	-	TGTGCCAGCAGCGTAACCGGCCAGGTATACAATGAGCAGTTCTTC	CASSVTGQVYNEQFF
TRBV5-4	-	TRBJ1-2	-	TGTGCCAGCAATGAGGGCAGTAACTATGGCTACACCTTC	CASNEGSNYGYTF
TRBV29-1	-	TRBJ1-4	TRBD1	TGCAGCGTTCGAGGACAGGGGGAAAAACTGTTTTTT	CSVRGQGEKLFF
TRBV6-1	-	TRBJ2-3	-	TGTGCCAGCAGTGAAGCCCTAGGGGCGGGGACAGATACGCAGTATTTT	CASSEALGAGTDTQYF
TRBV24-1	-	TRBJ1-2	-	TGTGCCACCTCTCAAAGTCGACACCGGGGGGGCTACACCTTC	CATSQSRHRGGYTF
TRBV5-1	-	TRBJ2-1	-	TGCGCCAGCAAGAGACGGGACTCCTACAATGAGCAGTTCTTC	CASKRRDSYNEQFF
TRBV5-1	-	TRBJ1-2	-	TGCGCCAGCAGCTTGGGAGCAGGGTCCAACTATGGCTACACCTTC	CASSLGAGSNYGYTF
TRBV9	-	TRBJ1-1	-	TGTGCCAGCAGCGTAGCTATAGTGAACACTGAAGCTTTCTTT	CASSVAIVNTEAFF
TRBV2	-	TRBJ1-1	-	TGTGCCAGCAGTGGGTTATCGGGCGCCAGGGGTGAAGCTTTCTTT	CASSGLSGARGEAFF
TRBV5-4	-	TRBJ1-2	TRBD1	TGTGCCAGCAGATTACAGGGGGCGCGGGGCTACACCTTC	CASRLQGARGYTF
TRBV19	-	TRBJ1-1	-	TGTGCCAGTAGTATGATGGGCATCGGAACTGAAGCTTTCTTT	CASSMMGIGTEAFF
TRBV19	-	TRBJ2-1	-	TGTGCCAGTAGTATTAACAGTCCGGTTAGTGAGCAGTTCTTC	CASSINSPVSEQFF
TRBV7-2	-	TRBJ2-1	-	TGTGCCAGCAGCTTCCAGCGCTCTACCTACAATGAGCAGTTCTTC	CASSFQRSTYNEQFF
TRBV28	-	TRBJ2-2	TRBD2	TGTGCCAGTCCCCCTCCGGGACTAGCGGGAGGGCAAATCGGGGAGCTGTTTTTT	CASPPPGLAGGQIGELFF
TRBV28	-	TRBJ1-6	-	TGTGCCAGCAGTTTATTGGACAGCGGGGGAAATTCACCCCTCCACTTT	CASSLLDSGGNSPLHF
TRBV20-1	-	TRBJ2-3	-	TGCAGTGCCCTGTCCACAGATACGCAGTATTTT	CSALSTDTQYF
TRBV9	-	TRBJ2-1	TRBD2	TGTGCCAGCAGCGGCATTAGCGGGAGCTCCTACAATGAGCAGTTCTTC	CASSGISGSSYNEQFF
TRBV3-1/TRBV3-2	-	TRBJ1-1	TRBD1	TGTGCCAGCAGCCTCGGACAGGTTGGGACCACTGAAGCTTTCTTT	CASSLGQVGTTEAFF
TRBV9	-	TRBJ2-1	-	TGTGCCAGCAGCGTAGGTCCCGGGGATGAGCAGTTCTTC	CASSVGPGDEQFF
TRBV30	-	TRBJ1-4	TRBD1	TGTGCCTGGGACAGGGGCCTTAATGAAAAACTGTTTTTT	CAWDRGLNEKLFF
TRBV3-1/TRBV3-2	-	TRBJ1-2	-	TGTGCCAGCAGCCAGCCCGCAGGGAACGGCTACACCTTC	CASSQPAGNGYTF
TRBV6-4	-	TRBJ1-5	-	TGTGCCACCAGTCGGGAGAGCAATCAGCCCCAGCATTTT	CATSRESNQPQHF
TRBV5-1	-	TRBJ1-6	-	TGCGCCAGCAGCTTGGCCCGCGGGGGAATGGATTCACCCCTCCACTTT	CASSLARGGMDSPLHF
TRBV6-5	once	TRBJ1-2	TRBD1	TGTGCCAGCGTAACCGGGACAGGGGGCTCTTCTGGCTACACCTTC	CASVTGTGGSSGYTF
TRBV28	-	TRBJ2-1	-	TGTGCCAGCAGTTCGGTCGTTCGCGGCTCGTCCTACAATGAGCAGTTCTTC	CASSSVVRGSSYNEQFF
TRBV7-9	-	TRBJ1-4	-	TGTGCCAGCAGCTTAACCGAGAATGAAAAACTGTTTTTT	CASSLTENEKLFF
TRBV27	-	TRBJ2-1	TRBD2	TGTGCCAGCAGTTTAAGACTAGCGGGAGGGTGGAATGAGCAGTTCTTC	CASSLRLAGGWNEQFF
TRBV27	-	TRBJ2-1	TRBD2	TGTGCCAGCAGTTCCCCGACTAGCGGGAGGAAAAATGAGCAGTTCTTC	CASSSPTSGRKNEQFF
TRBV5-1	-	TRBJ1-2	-	TGCGCCAGCAGCCCGGACAGTGATCCAAACTATGGCTACACCTTC	CASSPDSDPNYGYTF
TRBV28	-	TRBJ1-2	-	TGTGCCAGCAGCGGGGGGGGCCTGGCCTATGGCTACACCTTC	CASSGGGLAYGYTF
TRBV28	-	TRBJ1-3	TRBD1	TGTGCCAGCAGTTTCTACGGGGTGGGGACAGGTGTAAACACCATATATTTT	CASSFYGVGTGVNTIYF
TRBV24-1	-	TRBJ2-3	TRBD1	TGTGCCACCAGTGATTTTACCGGGACAGGGACGAATTTT	CATSDFTGTGTNF
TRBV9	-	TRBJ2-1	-	TGTGCCAGCACCCTAGCGAGTGAGGGCAATGAGCAGTTCTTC	CASTLASEGNEQFF
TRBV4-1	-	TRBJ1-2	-	TGCGCCAGCAGCCAGACAGACACTTTCTATGGCTACACCTTC	CASSQTDTFYGYTF
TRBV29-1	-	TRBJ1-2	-	TGCAGCGTTGGAAGGCAGGGGTATGGCTACACCTTC	CSVGRQGYGYTF
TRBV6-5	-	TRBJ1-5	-	TGTGCCAGCACTCTTACCAAAGGGGTGGGACAGCCCCAGCATTTT	CASTLTKGVGQPQHF
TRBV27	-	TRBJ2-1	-	TGTGCCAGCAGGGAGTACAGGTCCAGCTCCTACAATGAGCAGTTCTTC	CASREYRSSSYNEQFF
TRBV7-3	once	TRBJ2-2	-	TGTGCCAGCAGCCCGACAGGGACTTCCACCGGGGAGCTGTTTTTT	CASSPTGTSTGELFF
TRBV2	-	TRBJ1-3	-	TGTGCCAGCCGACAGAGCTCTGGAAACACCATATATTTT	CASRQSSGNTIYF
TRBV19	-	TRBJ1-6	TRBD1	TGTGCCAGTACCGAGACGGGACAGGGTGGAAAATCACCCCTCCACTTT	CASTETGQGGKSPLHF
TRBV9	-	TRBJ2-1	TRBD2	TGTGCCAGCAGCGAGGGGCTAGCGGGTTTCTCCTACAATGAGCAGTTCTTC	CASSEGLAGFSYNEQFF
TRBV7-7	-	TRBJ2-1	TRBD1	TGTGCTAGCAGCTCCGGGACAGGCCCCAATGAGCAGTTCTTC	CASSSGTGPNEQFF
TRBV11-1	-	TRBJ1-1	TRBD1	TGTGCCAGCAGCTCCCCGGGACAGGGGACGGGTGAAGCTTTCTTT	CASSSPGQGTGEAFF
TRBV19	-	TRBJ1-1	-	TGTGCCAGTAGGGCGAGGGCCAGGGGGAACACTGAAGCTTTCTTT	CASRARARGNTEAFF
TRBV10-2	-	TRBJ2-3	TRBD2	TGCGCCAGCAGTGAAACTGCGGGGGTAGGGACAGATACGCAGTATTTT	CASSETAGVGTDTQYF
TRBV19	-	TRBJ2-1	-	TGTGCCAGTACCCTGCTAGGTGGGGCCTCCTACAATGAGCAGTTCTTC	CASTLLGGASYNEQFF
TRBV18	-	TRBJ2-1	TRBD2	TGTGCCAGCTCACCACTCAGACTAGCGAATGAGCAGTTCTTC	CASSPLRLANEQFF
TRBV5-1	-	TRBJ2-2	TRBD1	TGCGCCAGCAGCTTGACAGGGGCGAACACCGGGGAGCTGTTTTTT	CASSLTGANTGELFF
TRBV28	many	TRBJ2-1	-	TGTGCCAGCAGTCTATTCCGGGAGAGGGTAACCTACAATGAGCAGTTCTTC	CASSLFRERVTYNEQFF
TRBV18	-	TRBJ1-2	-	TGTGCCAGCTCACCCTCGGGGTATGGCTACACCTTC	CASSPSGYGYTF
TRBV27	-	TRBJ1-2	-	TGTGCCAGCAGTCCCCGCCGCGGCGGGGCCAACTATGGCTACACCTTC	CASSPRRGGANYGYTF